Each of the 9 T cell receptor beta chains below was sequenced from the same sample in a study of blood T cell repertoires in COVID-19. Some clones are missing from TCRdb's copy, which holds only in-frame ones; the method was immunoSEQ multiplex PCR. The sample holds about 94,000 clones, 80% to 85% seen once. Sequencing used peripheral blood. These receptors were collected from a man in his 60s with acute or convalescent COVID-19.

This chain joins TRBV3-1 (or the pseudogene TRBV3-2) and TRBJ2-7; 10 bases map to TRBD2. This CDR3 is built from 14 residues. V shed 1 base, J shed 9 bases, and the junction held 6 bases outside the gene matches. Germline V CDR1 and CDR2: LGHDT, YNNKEL (reference sequence). CDR3 in DNA: TGTGCCAGCAGCCAAGGGACTAGCGGCAACGGGCAGTACTTC. Translated: CASSQGTSGNGQYF.

The chain has TRBV23-1 and TRBJ1-2; D gene uncertain. TRBV23-1 is recorded as an ORF, its role being uncertain. V was shortened by 7 bases and J by 4 bases, with 19 bases between the two germline ends. The CDR3 totals 15 residues. The CDR3 spells CASNHRTRRPYGYTF. CDR3 sequence (DNA): TGCGCCAGCAACCACAGAACGCGACGGCCCTATGGCTACACCTTC.

V and J are TRBV9 and TRBJ1-1; D is ambiguous. Trimming removed 5 bases at V and 4 bases at J, with 15 bases between. This CDR3 has 14 amino acids. Germline V gene lookup returns CDR1 SGDLS and CDR2 YYNGEE. Here the CDR3 reads CASRSGGLGTEAFF. The CDR3 nucleotides read TGTGCCAGCAGGTCTGGCGGGTTGGGCACTGAAGCTTTCTTT.

The chain combines TRBV27 with TRBJ2-1; D perhaps matches TRBD2 (5 bases). From germline, CDR1 is MNHEY and CDR2 SMNVEV (reference sequence). This CDR3 comprises 15 residues. V gave up 6 bases and J gave up 0 bases, with 12 bases separating them. The CDR3 DNA follows: TGTGCCAGCAGAGGACTGGGGAGCTCCTACAATGAGCAGTTCTTC. Its translation: CASRGLGSSYNEQFF.

This CDR3 reads CASQGATDTQYF. The DNA of the CDR3 is TGTGCCTCACAGGGGGCGACAGATACGCAGTATTTT. The chain joins TRBV10-3 to TRBJ2-3; 9 nucleotides match TRBD1. This CDR3 contains 12 residues. V gave up 11 bases and J gave up 3 bases; unmatched junction bases: 3. Looked up from germline, CDR1 is ENHRY and CDR2 is SYGVKD.

The chain couples TRBV4-1 to TRBJ1-4, with 7 bases identical to TRBD1. Losses at the gene ends were 3 bases for V and 7 bases for J; bases not matched to a gene: 2. This CDR3 is built from 13 residues. Per the germline V gene, CDR1 is MGHRA and CDR2 is YSYEKL. The CDR3 here is CASSQTGIEKLFF. In DNA, the CDR3 is TGCGCCAGCAGCCAGACAGGGATTGAAAAACTGTTTTTT.

Written as DNA, the CDR3 is TGTGCCAGCAGCTTAGGGGAGTCCAATCAGCCCCAGCATTTT. Protein sequence: CASSLGESNQPQHF. This chain links TRBV7-2 with TRBJ1-5; D is unclear. The germline V and J ends were trimmed by 1 base and 3 bases, with 7 bases remaining between them. There are 14 residues in the CDR3. CDR1 is SGHTA and CDR2 is FQGNSA in the germline V gene.

The chain combines TRBV6-5 with TRBJ1-3; D unclear. Germline-derived CDR1 and CDR2 are MNHEY and SVGAGI. V lost 7 bases to trimming and J lost 0 bases, with 10 bases between them. The CDR3 is made up of 14 amino acids. This CDR3 is CASNSLSSGNTIYF. The CDR3 DNA follows: TGTGCCAGCAACTCTCTTAGCTCTGGAAACACCATATATTTT.

This clone was detected only a few times. This chain links TRBV27 with TRBJ2-7; perhaps TRBD2 as D (5 bases). Trimming removed 5 bases from V and 6 bases from J, with 8 bases in between. CDR1 is MNHEY and CDR2 is SMNVEV in the germline V gene (reference sequence). This CDR3 has 11 amino acids. The CDR3 sequence is CASSLGSEQYF. CDR3 DNA sequence: TGTGCCAGCAGTCTGGGGAGCGAGCAGTACTTC.